This T cell receptor beta chain was identified in a study of memory CD4+ T cells and cytomegalovirus serostatus. For the study at large: Healthy Belgian adult donors included under ten CMV-positive and 24 CMV-negative people.

The sort gate was single viable CD3+CD4+CD8-CD45RO+ cells for memory CD4+ T cells. CMV serostatus came from serum IgG against pp150, pp28, p38, p52. Positive selection with CD4 microbeads enriched total CD4+ T cells. Germline CDR1 and CDR2: SGHRS and YFSETQ. The CDR3 is made up of 15 amino acids. The trim removed 1 base at V and 3 bases at J, leaving 4 bases unmatched. TCRdb's copy holds only in-frame clones and misses some; the assay was immunoSEQ multiplex PCR. The sample contains about 57,000 clones, around 85% of which appear only once. The chain has TRBV5-1 and TRBJ2-1; 7 nucleotides align to TRBD1. Sequences were obtained from memory CD4+ T cells from blood. The receptor comes from an adult in good health and CMV-seronegative. The CDR3 DNA follows: TGCGCCAGCAGCTTGAGACAGGGCAGCTACAATGAGCAGTTCTTC. Its translation is CASSLRQGSYNEQFF.